These 20 T cell receptor beta chains originate from one sample sequenced in a study of T-cell memory formation after mild COVID-19. TCRdb recomputed calls from the 5' RACE reads with MiXCR, one row per CDR3 protein. The table lists hundreds of thousands of distinct CDR3 sequences, 20% to 30% of them singletons. Sequencing used PBMCs or a T cell subset sorted from them (not recorded which). These receptors were taken from an adult woman who had mild COVID-19 (a few samples of this study predate the infection). Cell type and time point are not known.

This clonotype was detected a few times. The chain links TRBV7-9 to TRBJ2-1, with 7 bases matching TRBD2. The germline V gene has CDR1 SEHNR and CDR2 FQNEAQ (reference sequence). The V segment lost 5 bases and the J segment 4 bases; nucleotides outside the gene matches: 8. The CDR3 is 15 amino acids. CDR3 region: CASSPPSGAYNEQFF. In DNA form, the CDR3 reads TGTGCCAGCAGCCCCCCTAGCGGAGCTTACAATGAGCAGTTCTTC.

The table lists this clonotype with a few counts. The V and J genes are TRBV7-6 and TRBJ2-2; D perhaps matches TRBD2 (6 bases). The CDR3 runs to 16 residues. With 3 bases removed from V and 4 bases from J, the gap between germline ends came to 15 bases. The germline CDR1 and CDR2 sequences are SGHVS and FNYEAQ. The CDR3: CASSFYGDGSTGELFF. CDR3 coding DNA: TGTGCCAGCAGCTTTTATGGGGACGGGAGCACCGGGGAGCTGTTTTTT.

The gene calls are TRBV9 and TRBJ1-5, with TRBD1 identical over 8 bases. Germline trimming cut 4 bases from V and 0 bases from J; bases unmatched to any gene: 9. Germline V lookup: CDR1 SGDLS, CDR2 YYNGEE. The length of the CDR3 is 17 residues. CDR3 sequence: CASSQGTGQLSNQPQHF. CDR3 nucleotide sequence: TGTGCCAGCAGCCAGGGGACAGGACAACTTAGCAATCAGCCCCAGCATTTT.

This rearrangement joins TRBV7-8 to TRBJ2-7; 10 bases fit TRBD2. From germline, CDR1 is SGHVS and CDR2 FQNEAQ. The CDR3 spans 15 residues. Trimming cost V 5 bases and J 7 bases; bases outside gene matches: 11. In nucleotides, the CDR3 is TGTGCCAGCAGCCTAAAGCGGGAGGGCCTACGGGAGCAGTACTTC. It specifies CASSLKREGLREQYF.

This clonotype has more than one count but fewer than ten. The chain couples TRBV24-1 to TRBJ2-5; TRBD1 aligns across 8 bases. Trimming removed 4 bases from V and 6 bases from J; junction bases left unmatched: 6. Germline CDR1 KGHDR, CDR2 SFDVKD. This CDR3 region has 14 residues. The CDR3 region is CATSDQGQAKTQYF. The CDR3 nucleotides read TGTGCCACCAGTGACCAGGGACAGGCCAAGACCCAGTACTTC.

There are a few counts of this clonotype. This chain links TRBV20-1 with TRBJ2-3; 9 bases line up with TRBD2. The CDR3 consists of 12 residues. Germline values: CDR1 DFQATT, CDR2 SNEGSKA (reference sequence). Germline trimming cut 3 bases from V and 5 bases from J; bases unmatched to any gene: 0. This CDR3 is CSARRGGDTQYF. CDR3 bases: TGCAGTGCTAGGCGGGGGGGAGATACGCAGTATTTT.

The V call is TRBV6-2 or TRBV6-3, the J call TRBJ1-1; 8 bases map to TRBD1. CDR3 length: 13 residues. After removal of 6 bases from V and 3 bases from J, the junction contained 3 bases not matched to a gene. Germline V gives CDR1 MNHEY, CDR2 SVGEGT. In DNA, the CDR3 is TGTGCCAGCAGCTACAGGGGGGACACTGAAGCTTTCTTT. It specifies CASSYRGDTEAFF.

In this sample, this clonotype turned up a few times. The genes are TRBV7-3 and TRBJ2-1; D is perhaps TRBD2 (6 bases). CDR3 size: 15 residues. Germline CDR1 reads SGHTA; CDR2 reads FQGTGA. Between the trimmed V and J ends, which lost 5 bases and 3 bases, there was a span of 14 bases. The chain's CDR3 is CASSPTGGFYNEQFF. In nucleotides, the CDR3 is TGTGCCAGCAGCCCAACCGGAGGGTTCTACAATGAGCAGTTCTTC.

The chain employs TRBV29-1 and TRBJ2-1; possible D gene TRBD1, 6 bases. Deletions cut 7 bases from V and 7 bases from J, with 14 bases between. CDR3 length: 12 residues. Germline loops: CDR1 SQVTM, CDR2 ANQGSEA. CDR3 sequence: CSANPGTNEQFF. For the CDR3, the DNA is TGCAGCGCAAACCCCGGGACAAATGAGCAGTTCTTC.

This chain connects TRBV7-2 to TRBJ2-2, with 8 bases that match TRBD1. Losses at the gene ends were 6 bases for V and 2 bases for J; bases not matched to a gene: 8. The germline V gene has CDR1 SGHTA and CDR2 FQGNSA. CDR3 length: 16 residues. CDR3 amino acids: CASRYRQGINTGELFF. The CDR3 DNA is TGTGCCAGCAGATACCGACAGGGGATTAACACCGGGGAGCTGTTTTTT.

V is TRBV11-2 and J is TRBJ1-4; 8 bases fit TRBD1. V dropped 1 base and J dropped 1; count of bases not matched to a gene: 8. The V gene's germline CDR1 is SGHAT and CDR2 FQNNGV. The CDR3 is 18 residues long. CDR3 nucleotide sequence: TGTGCCAGCAGCTTAGGGGGCAGCAGGGGGCGAACTAATGAAAAACTGTTTTTT. Its protein is CASSLGGSRGRTNEKLFF.

This clonotype came up a few times. The junction and the germline gene differ at one end; a read error may be behind it. This sequence joins TRBV6-6 and TRBJ2-1; D is ambiguous. CDR3 length: 14 amino acids. Germline V CDR1 and CDR2: MNHNY, SVGAGI (reference sequence). As DNA, the CDR3 is TGTGCCAGCAGTTACTTTGACTCCAACAATGAGCAGTTCTTC. It specifies CASSYFDSNNEQFF.

The chain carries TRBV5-1 and TRBJ2-3; 7 bases line up with TRBD2. Germline V gives CDR1 SGHRS, CDR2 YFSETQ. CDR3 size: 19 residues. J gave up 0 bases and V 4 bases, and 17 bases lay outside the gene matches. CDR3 in amino acids: CASSPDSSGGGWSTDTQYF. CDR3 nucleotide sequence: TGCGCCAGCAGCCCGGATTCGAGCGGCGGGGGATGGAGCACAGATACGCAGTATTTT.

This chain joins TRBV27 and TRBJ1-1; 7 bases are shared with TRBD1. This CDR3 region has 15 residues. Germline V gene lookup returns CDR1 MNHEY and CDR2 SMNVEV (reference sequence). Trimming removed 1 base from V and 5 bases from J; junction bases left unmatched: 7. This CDR3 is CASSLFGGGQTEAFF. The CDR3 nucleotides read TGTGCCAGCAGTTTATTCGGAGGGGGCCAGACTGAAGCTTTCTTT.

This clonotype was counted only a few times. The chain recombines TRBV12-3 or TRBV12-4 with TRBJ2-1; TRBD2 matches at 8 bases. This CDR3 contains 14 residues. With 6 bases clipped from V and 6 bases from J, the junction kept 7 bases outside the gene matches. CDR3 amino acids: CASSRAGAINEQFF. CDR3 sequence (DNA): TGTGCCAGCAGCCGAGCGGGGGCCATCAATGAGCAGTTCTTC.

This chain's CDR3 is CASSVTGAEGQPQHF. The DNA for the CDR3 is TGTGCCAGCAGCGTGACAGGGGCGGAAGGTCAGCCCCAGCATTTT. The V call is TRBV9, the J call TRBJ1-5, with 8 bases matching TRBD1. This CDR3 has 15 amino acids. The germline gives CDR1 SGDLS, CDR2 YYNGEE. V lost 2 bases, J lost 6 bases, and 7 bases stayed unmatched.

This clonotype was seen more than once but under ten times. This chain links TRBV5-4 with TRBJ2-1; D gene ambiguous. Trimming left V 0 bases short and J 10 bases short, with 8 bases between. This CDR3 is 12 amino acids long. Germline V lookup: CDR1 SGHNT, CDR2 YYREEE (reference sequence). The CDR3 is CASSLVPSEQFF. The CDR3 bases are TGTGCCAGCAGCTTGGTCCCCTCCGAGCAGTTCTTC.

This clonotype was detected a few times. The V gene is TRBV6-5, the J gene TRBJ2-1; possibly TRBD1 for D (6 bases). The CDR3 totals 13 residues. V was trimmed by 2 bases and J by 7 bases, leaving 9 bases between them. The germline V gene encodes CDR1 MNHEY and CDR2 SVGAGI. CDR3 amino acids: CASSYTTGNEQFF. The CDR3 DNA reads TGTGCCAGCAGTTACACAACAGGGAATGAGCAGTTCTTC.

This clonotype has just a few counts. This chain links TRBV5-1 with TRBJ1-1; TRBD1 might be the D (5 bases). V was cut by 4 bases and J by 6 bases, with 13 bases left in between. The CDR3 runs to 13 residues. In germline, CDR1 is SGHRS, CDR2 YFSETQ. The CDR3 is CASSRGRSAEAFF. The CDR3 coding sequence is TGCGCCAGCAGCCGGGGACGATCGGCTGAAGCTTTCTTT. Combining the CDR3 with reference TRBV5-1 and TRBJ1-1 gives the whole variable domain KAGVTQTPRYLIKTRGQQVTLSCSPISGHRSVSWYQQTPGQGLQFLFEYFSETQRNKGNFPGRFSGRQFSNSRSEMNVSTLELGDSALYLCASSRGRSAEAFFGQGTRLTVV.

This rearrangement joins TRBV18 to TRBJ2-7, with TRBD1 as a possible D gene (6 bases). Germline values: CDR1 KGHSH, CDR2 LQKENI. The CDR3 contains 14 residues. The ends were cut back, 10 bases at V and 6 bases at J, with 22 bases in the middle. CDR3 loop: CATFSPGVSSEQYF. As DNA, the CDR3 is TGTGCCACCTTTTCGCCAGGGGTGTCGTCCGAGCAGTACTTC.